The 24 T cell receptor beta chains presented below share a single source sample, sequenced in a study of blood T cell repertoires in COVID-19. Sequenced by immunoSEQ multiplex PCR; TCRdb stores in-frame clones only, minus some. The table has 150,000 to 200,000 clones, around 85% seen once; the top ten hold 3.3%. What was sequenced was peripheral blood. Receptor source: a human donor with acute or convalescent COVID-19. The donor label of this sample is uncertain.

A word on this clone: This specimen includes other DNA sequences encoding the same CDR3. The rearrangement uses TRBV11-2 and TRBJ2-5; TRBD1 matches at 8 bases. Germline V gene lookup returns CDR1 SGHAT and CDR2 FQNNGV. This CDR3 region has 14 residues. J gave up 5 bases and V 6 bases, and 8 bases lay outside the gene matches. The chain's CDR3 is CASSYRTGLETQYF. The CDR3 coding sequence is TGTGCCAGCAGTTATCGGACAGGGCTGGAGACCCAGTACTTC.

The chain employs TRBV28 and TRBJ1-2; 7 bases align to TRBD1. CDR1 MDHEN and CDR2 SYDVKM come from the germline V gene. V lost 5 bases to trimming and J lost 3 bases; unmatched junction nucleotides: 0. The CDR3 runs 12 residues. This chain's CDR3 is CASSTGDYGYTF. DNA for the CDR3: TGTGCCAGCAGTACAGGGGACTATGGCTACACCTTC.

The chain combines TRBV6-6 with TRBJ1-5; no clear D gene. With 5 bases removed from V and 4 bases from J, the gap between germline ends came to 9 bases. This CDR3 is built from 13 residues. Germline CDR1 and CDR2: MNHNY and SVGAGI (reference sequence). CDR3 protein: CASSTAVNQPQHF. As DNA, the CDR3 is TGTGCCAGCAGTACTGCGGTGAATCAGCCCCAGCATTTT.

This rearrangement joins TRBV19 to TRBJ1-1; D gene unclear. V dropped 1 base and J dropped 2 bases, with 11 bases sitting between them. Germline V gene lookup returns CDR1 LNHDA and CDR2 SQIVND (reference sequence). The CDR3 is made up of 15 amino acids. CDR3 sequence (DNA): TGTGCCAGTAGTATAGTTTTTGAGTCAAACACTGAAGCTTTCTTT. This encodes CASSIVFESNTEAFF.

The rearrangement joins TRBV27 to TRBJ1-2; 7 bases are shared with TRBD1. The germline gives CDR1 MNHEY, CDR2 SMNVEV (reference sequence). The CDR3 covers 16 residues. J gave up 4 bases and V 5 bases, and 13 bases lay outside the gene matches. The CDR3 bases are TGTGCCAGCAGTGTAAGACAGGGAGCAGAGCCCTATGGCTACACCTTC. Its translation is CASSVRQGAEPYGYTF.

V gene TRBV28 combines with J gene TRBJ1-3, with 7 bases aligning to TRBD1. V trimming: 4 bases; J trimming: 4 bases; junction bases outside the gene matches: 10. The CDR3 is 16 residues long. Germline lookup yields CDR1 MDHEN and CDR2 SYDVKM. This chain's CDR3 is CASSSSATGRGNTIYF. The CDR3 DNA follows: TGTGCCAGCAGTTCCTCGGCGACAGGGCGAGGAAACACCATATATTTT.

The chain uses TRBV7-2 and TRBJ2-2; 8 nucleotides line up with TRBD1. The J segment lost 1 base and the V segment lost 2 bases, leaving 9 bases of the junction unmatched. The CDR3 consists of 18 residues. The germline CDR1 and CDR2 sequences are SGHTA and FQGNSA. CDR3 sequence: CASSLRTTGTGNTGELFF. The CDR3 nucleotides read TGTGCCAGCAGCTTAAGGACTACGGGGACAGGGAACACCGGGGAGCTGTTTTTT. The whole variable domain, filled in from reference TRBV7-2 and TRBJ2-2, reads GAGVSQSPSNKVTEKGKDVELRCDPISGHTALYWYRQSLGQGLEFLIYFQGNSAPDKSGLPSDRFSAERTGGSVSTLTIQRTQQEDSAVYLCASSLRTTGTGNTGELFFGEGSRLTVL.

This chain uses TRBV5-1 with TRBJ2-3; TRBD2 matches 8 bases. The CDR3 spans 16 residues. CDR1 is SGHRS, CDR2 YFSETQ, per germline. V dropped 0 bases and J dropped 2; count of bases not matched to a gene: 5. CDR3 coding DNA: TGCGCCAGCAGCTTGGGCGGGGGGCCTCTCACAGATACGCAGTATTTT. This encodes CASSLGGGPLTDTQYF.

In nucleotides, the CDR3 is TGTGCCAGCGCAACCTTAGACAGGGAAAGCTCCTACGAGCAGTACTTC. This codes for CASATLDRESSYEQYF. The V and J genes are TRBV11-3 and TRBJ2-7; 7 positions agree with TRBD1. Germline CDR1 is SGHNT and CDR2 is YENEEA. Trimming took 8 bases from V and 0 from J; bases not matched to a gene: 13. The CDR3 extends over 16 amino acids.

The rearrangement links TRBV5-1 to TRBJ1-2; TRBD1 matches at 8 bases. Germline loops: CDR1 SGHRS, CDR2 YFSETQ. Unmatched junction bases numbered 13, after V lost 1 base and J lost 8 bases. The CDR3 spans 16 residues. The CDR3 region is CASSLKLGGQGGGYTF. CDR3 in DNA: TGCGCCAGCAGCTTGAAATTAGGAGGACAGGGTGGAGGCTACACCTTC.

The gene calls are TRBV2 and TRBJ2-5, with D possibly TRBD2 on 6 matching bases. This CDR3 has 17 amino acids. Deletions cut 2 bases from V and 5 bases from J, with 21 bases between. Germline CDR1 reads SNHLY; CDR2 reads FYNNEI. The CDR3 DNA sequence: TGTGCCAGCAGTGAACTCCGTGGCGGGGAGGTTTTCGAGACCCAGTACTTC. Its protein product is CASSELRGGEVFETQYF.

The CDR3 is CASSPAGYSNQPQHF. The DNA for the CDR3 is TGTGCCAGCAGCCCCGCGGGGTACAGCAATCAGCCCCAGCATTTT. The chain uses TRBV7-8 and TRBJ1-5; D remains ambiguous. The CDR3 covers 15 residues. The germline CDR1 and CDR2 sequences are SGHVS and FQNEAQ. Trimming took off 5 bases at V and 1 base at J, with 12 bases between the two ends.

This chain connects TRBV15 to TRBJ2-1; no clear D. Looked up from germline, CDR1 is LNHNV and CDR2 is YYDKDF (reference sequence). Trimming shortened V by 4 bases and J by 3 bases, and 16 bases separated the two germline ends. There are 16 residues in the CDR3. In DNA form, the CDR3 reads TGTGCCACCAGCAACCCTAGAGTAAGAGACTACAATGAGCAGTTCTTC. Translating gives CATSNPRVRDYNEQFF.

The V call is TRBV20-1, the J call TRBJ1-1; 7 positions agree with TRBD1. The germline gives CDR1 DFQATT, CDR2 SNEGSKA (reference sequence). V shed 3 bases and J 4 bases; nucleotides not matched to a gene: 5. This CDR3 has 13 residues. Written as DNA, the CDR3 is TGCAGTGCTAGTGAGGGGGCGGGCACTGAAGCTTTCTTT. Protein product: CSASEGAGTEAFF.

This clone is a singleton in its sample. V gene TRBV28 combines with J gene TRBJ1-2, with a weak D call TRBD1 (6 bases). The germline CDR1 and CDR2 sequences are MDHEN and SYDVKM. Trimming shortened V by 3 bases and J by 2 bases, and 10 bases separated the two germline ends. This CDR3 has 14 amino acids. The CDR3 DNA reads TGTGCCAGCAGTTTTACAGGGCCAAACTATGGCTACACCTTC. Its translation: CASSFTGPNYGYTF.

J is TRBJ2-4 and V is TRBV3-1 (or the pseudogene TRBV3-2), with 10 bases that match TRBD2. With V trimmed by 0 bases and J by 3 bases, 14 bases remained unmatched. The CDR3 spans 20 residues. Germline V gene lookup returns CDR1 LGHDT and CDR2 YNNKEL (reference sequence). The CDR3 sequence is CASSQDPSGGAKLGKNIQYF. In DNA, the CDR3 is TGTGCCAGCAGCCAAGATCCCAGCGGGGGGGCCAAATTGGGCAAAAACATTCAGTACTTC.

The genes are TRBV5-1 and TRBJ1-1; 8 bases are shared with TRBD1. This CDR3 contains 16 residues. CDR1 and CDR2 from the germline V gene are SGHRS and YFSETQ. After removal of 4 bases from V and 1 base from J, the junction contained 9 bases not matched to a gene. The CDR3 sequence is CASSPTPGQGNTEAFF. Here the CDR3 DNA reads TGCGCCAGCAGCCCAACGCCTGGACAGGGGAACACTGAAGCTTTCTTT.

Concerning this clone itself: An end of the junction does not agree with germline; a read error may underlie this. The V and J genes are TRBV25-1 and TRBJ2-1, with TRBD2 as a possible D gene (7 bases). From germline, CDR1 is MGHDK and CDR2 SYGVNS. This CDR3 is 16 amino acids long. CDR3 coding DNA: TGTGCCAGCAGTGGACCCTCATCGGTGGGCGGGGGCGGTGAGATCTTC. It codes for CASSGPSSVGGGGEIF.

This clone has a count of ten or more. This sequence joins TRBV30 and TRBJ1-6, with a possible D match to TRBD1 (5 bases). The CDR3 length is 15 residues. V gave up 2 bases and J gave up 6 bases, with 14 bases separating them. Germline CDR1 and CDR2: GTSNPN and SVGIG (reference sequence). The CDR3 bases are TGTGCCTGGAGTCCGTCAGGGATGGGTAATTCACCCCTCCACTTT. It yields the protein CAWSPSGMGNSPLHF.

The gene calls are TRBV3-1 (or the pseudogene TRBV3-2) and TRBJ1-2, with 7 nucleotides matching TRBD1. CDR3 size: 15 residues. The V segment lost 5 bases and the J segment 6 bases; nucleotides outside the gene matches: 12. The germline CDR1 and CDR2 sequences are LGHDT and YNNKEL (reference sequence). The CDR3 DNA follows: TGTGCCAGCAGCTCCCGGAGGGGGCCGAACCATGGCTACACCTTC. Its protein product is CASSSRRGPNHGYTF.

V gene TRBV19 combines with J gene TRBJ1-1; 9 bases line up with TRBD1. V lost 4 bases to trimming and J lost 2 bases; unmatched junction nucleotides: 8. Germline CDR1 LNHDA, CDR2 SQIVND (reference sequence). There are 16 residues in the CDR3. In DNA, the CDR3 is TGTGCCAGTAGTAACCACCCGGGACAGGGAAACACTGAAGCTTTCTTT. Translating gives CASSNHPGQGNTEAFF. The full variable domain, with the rest looked up from reference TRBV19 and TRBJ1-1, is DGGITQSPKYLFRKEGQNVTLSCEQNLNHDAMYWYRQDPGQGLRLIYYSQIVNDFQKGDIAEGYSVSREKKESFPLTVTSAQKNPTAFYLCASSNHPGQGNTEAFFGQGTRLTVV.

V gene TRBV6-2 or TRBV6-3 combines with J gene TRBJ2-6; D unclear. CDR3 length: 15 residues. The germline V gene has CDR1 MNHEY and CDR2 SVGEGT. V shed 0 bases and J shed 0 bases, with 3 bases lying between them. CDR3 in amino acids: CASSYSGSGANVLTF. Written as DNA, the CDR3 is TGTGCCAGCAGTTACTCCGGCTCTGGGGCCAACGTCCTGACTTTC.

The chain has TRBV19 and TRBJ1-1, with TRBD1 matching over 7 bases. The CDR3 contains 16 residues. The germline V gene encodes CDR1 LNHDA and CDR2 SQIVND (reference sequence). V lost 4 bases to trimming and J lost 1 base; unmatched junction nucleotides: 9. The CDR3 DNA reads as TGTGCCAGTAGTACCCATAGGGACAGCGGGAACACTGAAGCTTTCTTT. It translates to CASSTHRDSGNTEAFF.

The V call is TRBV19, the J call TRBJ2-7; 9 bases are a match to TRBD1. V was clipped by 4 bases and J by 1 base; unmatched bases: 5. CDR1 is LNHDA, CDR2 SQIVND, per germline (reference sequence). The CDR3 runs 15 residues. In DNA form, the CDR3 reads TGTGCCAGTAGTACCTCGGACAGGGGTTCCTACGAGCAGTACTTC. This translates into CASSTSDRGSYEQYF.